Described below is a single TCR beta chain sequence and its context. Antigen: not known. Clones were sequenced by immunoSEQ multiplex PCR, and TCRdb holds only the in-frame ones, with some missing. Seen here are around 24,000 clones, 70% to 80% observed once, and the top ten hold approximately 18%. This entry is derived from a study of CD4 T cells in relation to SARS-CoV-2 and coronaviruses. Before the COVID-19 pandemic, during about 2011-2019, CD4+ T cells were taken from unexposed donors. The cells were cultured for about 10 days before CD4+ T cells were isolated. The sequenced sample consisted of CD4+ T cells from PBMCs, cultured in vitro. This sequence originates from a human donor in good health.

The CDR3 reads CASKREQTNTGELFF. The CDR3, as DNA: TGTGCCAGCAAAAGAGAACAGACGAACACCGGGGAGCTGTTTTTT. The chain uses TRBV2 and TRBJ2-2; no clear D. With 7 bases removed from V and 0 bases from J, the gap between germline ends came to 12 bases. CDR1 and CDR2 from the germline V gene are SNHLY and FYNNEI. The CDR3 consists of 15 residues. Looking up the rest from reference TRBV2 and TRBJ2-2 gives the full variable domain: EPEVTQTPSHQVTQMGQEVILRCVPISNHLYFYWYRQILGQKVEFLVSFYNNEISEKSEIFDDQFSVERPDGSNFTLKIRSTKLEDSAMYFCASKREQTNTGELFFGEGSRLTVL.